This TCR beta chain was sequenced during a study of cytomegalovirus exposure and HLA in healthy donors. On this clone: Antigen specificity is unknown.

The study, taken as a whole, reports: The analysis excluded some indistinguishable V segments, including TRBV6-2 and TRBV6-3.

The PCR was carried out with 60 Vbeta primers and 13 Jbeta primers. In the original processing: Later work found 65 million to 85 million unique TCR beta chains, with some 11 million shared. Sequencing was performed with immunoSEQ multiplex PCR; in TCRdb, only in-frame clones are kept and a portion is missing. That table gives V, J and clone size, and the DNA gave D and trimming. The sample has 90,000 or so clones, about 80% seen once. Per germline, CDR1 SGHVS and CDR2 FQNEAQ. The CDR3 spans 18 residues. V was trimmed by 5 bases and J by 0 bases, leaving 20 bases between them. This TCR derives from a man aged 45-65 years in good health and CMV-seropositive. The sequenced sample consisted of PBMCs. The chain carries TRBV7-8 and TRBJ2-1, with D perhaps TRBD1 (6 bases). This CDR3 is CASSLGLGASSSYNEQFF. The CDR3 region has the DNA TGTGCCAGCAGCCTTGGATTGGGGGCGTCGAGCTCCTACAATGAGCAGTTCTTC.